This TCR beta chain was retrieved from a study of blood T cell repertoires in COVID-19. Study in general: Sources were T cells, B-cell-depleted T cells, or PBMCs; the material itself was cDNA or gDNA.

Per the authors' pipeline: Reference gene primer amplification in the assay estimated nucleated cell counts. The protocol was immunoSEQ multiplex PCR, while the TCRdb copy is restricted to in-frame clones and leaves out a portion. The V and J calls and clone size come from that table; D and trimming were worked out from the DNA. Here the sample spans a few hundred thousand clones, about 91% being singletons. The participants were between about 18 and 90 years old and came from under 25 US areas. Participant-given clinical history determined each cohort assignment. The germline V gene encodes CDR1 MDHEN and CDR2 SYDVKM. This CDR3 has 12 residues. V was cut by 5 bases and J by 9 bases, with 11 bases left in between.

The J gene is TRBJ1-5, the V gene TRBV28, with a weak D call TRBD1 (6 bases). This clonotype was obtained from a woman aged 40 to 55 with acute COVID-19. Sequenced: PBMCs or T cells enriched from blood (not recorded which). In DNA, the CDR3 is TGTGCCAGCAGTGGGGGCTCCGGGCCCCAGCATTTT. Its protein is CASSGGSGPQHF.